This TCR beta chain was recorded in a study of T cells in Graves' hyperthyroidism and ophthalmopathy. This clonotype was recorded at least ten times. RNA transcripts provided the source from which TCR beta CDR3 regions were amplified. An initial round of RT-PCR targeting the TCR CDR3 relied on the HTBI primer set. MiXCR, run by TCRdb on the multiplex PCR reads, gives a single entry per CDR3 protein. This table has 300,000 to 350,000 distinct CDR3 sequences, around 20% appearing once. This CDR3 has 13 residues. The J segment lost 3 bases and the V segment lost 7 bases, leaving 6 bases of the junction unmatched. Germline V gives CDR1 GTSNPN, CDR2 SVGIG (reference sequence).

This sequence joins TRBV30 and TRBJ2-4, with TRBD2 identical over 7 bases. The TCR originated in a woman aged 45-59 years with Graves' hyperthyroidism. What was sequenced was blood. The CDR3 is CASRPGGKNIQYF. CDR3 nucleotide sequence: TGTGCCTCCCGTCCGGGGGGCAAAAACATTCAGTACTTC.